This T cell receptor (beta chain) was found in a study of sequential checkpoint blockade in melanoma. Repertoires were generated with immunoSEQ multiplex PCR, while TCRdb's copy carries only in-frame clones and drops some. This table holds over 10,000 clones, over 65% found once. The CDR3 is made up of 17 amino acids. Germline trimming cut 6 bases from V and 4 bases from J; bases unmatched to any gene: 11. Germline CDR1 reads SGHTA; CDR2 reads FQGNSA. As to treatment: randomized to nivolumab then ipilimumab (arm A) or the reverse (arm B). The chain uses TRBV7-2 and TRBJ1-3; TRBD1 aligns across 11 bases. This TCR was recovered from a human donor with melanoma. The specimen was CD8+ T cells sorted from blood (inferred from file names), collected from a patient given nivolumab and ipilimumab in sequence. CDR3 bases: TGTGCCAGCAGTCGACCGGGACAGGGGGTAGAAGGAAACACCATATATTTT. This encodes CASSRPGQGVEGNTIYF.